The rows below give T cell receptor beta chains drawn from one sample of a study of identifying expanded T cells in peripheral blood. This table comes from immunoSEQ multiplex PCR, and its TCRdb copy is limited to in-frame clones, with some not included. The sample shows roughly 100,000 clones, roughly 87% of them seen only once. The sample was blood. The receptors shown here come from a person aged 18 to 70 in good health. Both conserved end residues are part of each CDR3. Fields, in order: D gene, clone size, J gene, V gene, CDR3 DNA, CDR3 protein. A D gene is named only where the DNA matches it firmly. Expanded clones get a size class; other rows say once, few or many, or leave the size out.

>TRBD1|-|TRBJ1-2|TRBV11-2
TGTGCCAGCAACGAAGGACAGGGAGCTAACTATGGCTACACCTTC
CASNEGQGANYGYTF
>-|-|TRBJ2-6|TRBV5-4
TGCGCCAGCAGCCAAGATGGCGGGGGCGGGGCCAACGTCCTGACTTTC
CASSQDGGGGANVLTF
>-|-|TRBJ1-2|TRBV10-1
TGCGCCAGCAGTCCAGGCCGAACAGGGTATGGCTACACCTTC
CASSPGRTGYGYTF
>TRBD1|-|TRBJ1-2|TRBV25-1
TGTGCCAGCAGCGAAACAGGGGGCACTAACTATGGCTACACCTTC
CASSETGGTNYGYTF
>TRBD1|-|TRBJ1-4|TRBV7-9
TGTGCCAGCAGCTTAGTCGGGACAGGGCGGGAAAAACTGTTTTTT
CASSLVGTGREKLFF
>-|-|TRBJ1-5|TRBV28
TGTGCCAGCAGCTTCGGGTACAATCAGCCCCAGCATTTT
CASSFGYNQPQHF
>-|-|TRBJ1-2|TRBV7-9
TGTGCCAGCAGCTTAGGCTTCCCCAGTCAGGGCTACACCTTC
CASSLGFPSQGYTF
>-|once|TRBJ1-2|TRBV11-1
TGTGCCAGCAGCTTAACTTCGGCTAACTATGGCTACACCTTC
CASSLTSANYGYTF
>TRBD2|-|TRBJ2-7|TRBV7-6
TGTGCCAGCAGCTTAGCGGGGGGGGCCTACGAGCAGTACTTC
CASSLAGGAYEQYF
>-|-|TRBJ1-1|TRBV19
TGTGCCAGTAGTTCTCGGACAGCTGAAGCTTTCTTT
CASSSRTAEAFF
>TRBD1|-|TRBJ2-1|TRBV7-6
TGTGCCAGCAGCTTCGGACAGGGAGTCGTAAATGAGCAGTTCTTC
CASSFGQGVVNEQFF
>-|-|TRBJ2-5|TRBV28
TGTGCCAGCAGTCCCCTAGGGGGGCTAGCGGACCAAGAGACCCAGTACTTC
CASSPLGGLADQETQYF
>-|-|TRBJ2-2|TRBV9
TGTGCCAGCAGCCCGAGACAGGCCGGTCCCTCCGGGGAGCTGTTTTTT
CASSPRQAGPSGELFF
>-|once|TRBJ1-1|TRBV7-8
TGTGCCAGCAGCTTTACAGGTTCCCTTGAAGCTTTCTTT
CASSFTGSLEAFF
>-|-|TRBJ1-1|TRBV5-6
TGTGCCAGCAGCCTCAGGGTCTATGAAGCTTTCTTT
CASSLRVYEAFF
>TRBD1|few|TRBJ2-1|TRBV9
TGTGCCAGCAGCGTAGGACAGGGCTCCTACAATGAGCAGTTCTTC
CASSVGQGSYNEQFF
>-|-|TRBJ1-1|TRBV29-1
TGCAGCGTTGAAGAAGCCCTCGTAGCAGGTTGGGAAAGCCGTGAAGCTTTCTTT
CSVEEALVAGWESREAFF
>-|-|TRBJ2-7|TRBV5-1
TGCGCCAGCAGCTTGGACAGCCTCTCCTACGAGCAGTACTTC
CASSLDSLSYEQYF
>TRBD1|-|TRBJ2-5|TRBV25-1
TGTGCCAGTACACCGACCAGGGGGCGAGGAGAGACCCAGTACTTC
CASTPTRGRGETQYF
>-|-|TRBJ1-6|TRBV11-2
TGTGCCAGCAGCACTACGGGGAATTCACCCCTCCACTTT
CASSTTGNSPLHF
>-|-|TRBJ2-7|TRBV18
TGTGCCAGCTCATTCATGCCCCAGGGGGGGACCTTCGAGCAGTACTTC
CASSFMPQGGTFEQYF
>-|-|TRBJ1-2|TRBV10-2
TGCGCCAGCAGTGAGTCGCCAATCAGGGGATACGCGGGATATGGCTACACCTTC
CASSESPIRGYAGYGYTF
>TRBD1|-|TRBJ1-1|TRBV7-8
TGTGCCAGCAGCGTAATAGGGGGCAGGAACACTGAAGCTTTCTTT
CASSVIGGRNTEAFF
>TRBD1|-|TRBJ1-3|TRBV18
TGTGCCAGCTCACCACAGGGGGCAGGTGGAAACACCATATATTTT
CASSPQGAGGNTIYF
>-|once|TRBJ2-7|TRBV7-9
TGTGCCAGCAGCCCGTCGTGGGGGATCGGTACCTACGAGCAGTACTTC
CASSPSWGIGTYEQYF
>-|-|TRBJ2-7|TRBV28
TGTGCCAGCAGTTTTGCAGGACAGAAGTTCTACGAGCAGTACTTC
CASSFAGQKFYEQYF
>TRBD2|-|TRBJ2-1|TRBV2
TGTGCCAGCAGTGGGGGACTAGCGGGGAGAGGTGAGCAGTTCTTC
CASSGGLAGRGEQFF
>-|-|TRBJ2-3|TRBV9
TGTGCCAGCAGCACTCAAAAGGGGGCAGATACGCAGTATTTT
CASSTQKGADTQYF
>TRBD2|-|TRBJ2-2|TRBV5-4
TGTGCCAGCAGCCAACCCGGGGGGGCGGGCACCGGGGAGCTGTTTTTT
CASSQPGGAGTGELFF
>TRBD1|-|TRBJ2-5|TRBV5-8
TGTGCCAGCAGCAAACAGGGGGCGTACCAAGAGACCCAGTACTTC
CASSKQGAYQETQYF
>TRBD2|-|TRBJ2-5|TRBV7-2
TGTGCCAGCAGCTTAGCCAGAGGCCTAGCGGGGCCTCAAGAGACCCAGTACTTC
CASSLARGLAGPQETQYF
>-|-|TRBJ1-4|TRBV19
TGTGCCAGTAGTATGGGTGCGGCGGCTGAAAAACTGTTTTTT
CASSMGAAAEKLFF
>-|-|TRBJ1-2|TRBV7-8
TGTGCCAGCAGCTTAGGCAGGGCCTATGGCTACACCTTC
CASSLGRAYGYTF
>-|few|TRBJ1-1|TRBV6-6
TGTGCCAGCAGTTACGAGTACACTGAAGCTTTCTTT
CASSYEYTEAFF
>TRBD2|-|TRBJ2-7|TRBV4-2
TGTGCCAGCAGCCAGAAAGCGGGGGGCCGCGACGAGCAGTACTTC
CASSQKAGGRDEQYF
>-|-|TRBJ1-1|TRBV2
TGTGCCAGCAGTGAGGGGGGAACTGAAGCTTTCTTT
CASSEGGTEAFF
>-|once|TRBJ2-7|TRBV5-5
TGTGCCAGCAGCTTGGCCCCGGGGACACCCGCCTACGAGCAGTACTTC
CASSLAPGTPAYEQYF
>TRBD1|-|TRBJ1-1|TRBV7-9
TGTGCCAGCAGCTCCTACAGGGGCCCGAACACTGAAGCTTTCTTT
CASSSYRGPNTEAFF
>-|-|TRBJ1-2|TRBV27
TGTGCCAGCAGTTTAACCGGTGTCGGTGGTTATGGCTACACCTTC
CASSLTGVGGYGYTF
>TRBD1|-|TRBJ2-7|TRBV10-2
TGCGCCAGCAGTGGGACAGGGGGACGGCGCGAGCAGTACTTC
CASSGTGGRREQYF
>-|-|TRBJ2-7|TRBV9
TGTGCCAGCAGCGTAATTGTGGCGGGGTCGCTATCCTACGAGCAGTACTTC
CASSVIVAGSLSYEQYF
>TRBD2|once|TRBJ2-2|TRBV6-1
TGTGCCAGCAGTGAAGGAGTAGCGGGGGGCTTCACCGGGGAGCTGTTTTTT
CASSEGVAGGFTGELFF
>-|once|TRBJ2-7|TRBV7-9
TGTGCCAGCAGCCCTCGCCCCACCCCTTCCTACGAGCAGTACTTC
CASSPRPTPSYEQYF
>TRBD1|-|TRBJ2-2|TRBV2
TGTGCCAGCAGTGGGGACAGGGGTTGGACCGGGGAGCTGTTTTTT
CASSGDRGWTGELFF
>-|-|TRBJ1-5|TRBV19
TGTGCCAGTAAAAATGACCCCTCGGACCCTAAACCCCAGCATTTT
CASKNDPSDPKPQHF
>-|-|TRBJ2-7|TRBV5-6
TGTGCCAGCAGCTTCCGGGGGACCCTCTACGAGCAGTACTTC
CASSFRGTLYEQYF
>-|-|TRBJ2-3|TRBV7-2
TGTGCCAGCAGCTCCTACACAGATACGCAGTATTTT
CASSSYTDTQYF
>-|-|TRBJ2-7|TRBV10-2
TGCGCCAGCAGTGACCCGCTTGGATTGCAGTACTTC
CASSDPLGLQYF
>-|-|TRBJ2-2|TRBV4-3
TGCGCCAGCAGCCAAGTCGGCGGGACGATCGTCGGGGAGCTGTTTTTT
CASSQVGGTIVGELFF
>-|-|TRBJ2-5|TRBV7-6
TGTGCCAGCAGCGGCACCGGGACGTCTGACCTAATCAAAGAGACCCAGTACTTC
CASSGTGTSDLIKETQYF
>-|-|TRBJ1-6|TRBV2
TGTGCCAGCATGAATATTGGGGCCGGGAATTCACCCCTCCACTTT
CASMNIGAGNSPLHF
>-|-|TRBJ2-5|TRBV28
TGTGCCAGCAGGGTAGGGGGGGAGACCCAGTACTTC
CASRVGGETQYF